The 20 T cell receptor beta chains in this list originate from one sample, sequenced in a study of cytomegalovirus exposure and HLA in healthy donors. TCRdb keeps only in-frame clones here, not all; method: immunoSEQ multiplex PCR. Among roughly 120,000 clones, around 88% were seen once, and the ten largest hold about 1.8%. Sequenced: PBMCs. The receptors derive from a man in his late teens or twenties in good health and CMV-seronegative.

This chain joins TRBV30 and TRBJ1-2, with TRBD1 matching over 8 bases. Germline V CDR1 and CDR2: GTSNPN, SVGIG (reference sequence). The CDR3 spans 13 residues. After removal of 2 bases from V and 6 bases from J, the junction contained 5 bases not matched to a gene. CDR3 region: CAWSKGTGDGYTF. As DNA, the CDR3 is TGTGCCTGGAGTAAAGGGACAGGAGATGGCTACACCTTC.

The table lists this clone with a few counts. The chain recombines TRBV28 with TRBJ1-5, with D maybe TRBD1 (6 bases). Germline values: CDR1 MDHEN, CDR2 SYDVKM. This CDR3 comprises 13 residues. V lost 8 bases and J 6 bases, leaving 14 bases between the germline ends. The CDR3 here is CASYREGGQPQHF. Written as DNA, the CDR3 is TGTGCCAGCTACAGGGAAGGAGGTCAGCCCCAGCATTTT. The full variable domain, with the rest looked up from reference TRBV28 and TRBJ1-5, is DVKVTQSSRYLVKRTGEKVFLECVQDMDHENMFWYRQDPGLGLRLIYFSYDVKMKEKGDIPEGYSVSREKKERFSLILESASTNQTSMYLCASYREGGQPQHFGDGTRLSIL.

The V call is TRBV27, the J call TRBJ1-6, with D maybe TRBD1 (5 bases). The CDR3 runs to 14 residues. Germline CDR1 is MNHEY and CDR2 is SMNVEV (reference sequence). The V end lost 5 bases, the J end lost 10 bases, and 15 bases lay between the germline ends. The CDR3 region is CASSPSTDISPLHF. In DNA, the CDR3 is TGTGCCAGCAGTCCCTCGACAGATATCTCACCCCTCCACTTT.

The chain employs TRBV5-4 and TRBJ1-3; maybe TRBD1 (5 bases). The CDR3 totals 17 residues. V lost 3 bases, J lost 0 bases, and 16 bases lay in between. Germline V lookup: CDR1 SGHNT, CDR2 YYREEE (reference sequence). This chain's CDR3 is CASSYGPGDYSGNTIYF. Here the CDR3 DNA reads TGTGCCAGCAGCTACGGGCCGGGGGATTACTCTGGAAACACCATATATTTT.

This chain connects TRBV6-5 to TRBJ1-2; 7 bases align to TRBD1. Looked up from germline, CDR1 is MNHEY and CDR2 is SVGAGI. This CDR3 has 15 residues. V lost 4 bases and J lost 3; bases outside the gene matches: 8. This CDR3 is CASSSQYRGDYGYTF. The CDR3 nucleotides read TGTGCCAGCAGTTCACAATACAGGGGAGACTATGGCTACACCTTC.

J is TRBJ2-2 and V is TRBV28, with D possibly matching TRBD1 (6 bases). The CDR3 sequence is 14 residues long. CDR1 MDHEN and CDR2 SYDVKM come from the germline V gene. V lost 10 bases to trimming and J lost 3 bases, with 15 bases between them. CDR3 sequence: CATAGEIDTGELFF. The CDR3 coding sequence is TGTGCCACCGCAGGGGAAATCGACACCGGGGAGCTGTTTTTT.

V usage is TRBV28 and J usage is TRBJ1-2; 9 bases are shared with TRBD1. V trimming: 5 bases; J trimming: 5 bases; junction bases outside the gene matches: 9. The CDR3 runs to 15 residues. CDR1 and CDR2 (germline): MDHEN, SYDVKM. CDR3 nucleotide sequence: TGTGCCAGCAGTACTACCGGGACAGGGATATATGGCTACACCTTC. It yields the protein CASSTTGTGIYGYTF.

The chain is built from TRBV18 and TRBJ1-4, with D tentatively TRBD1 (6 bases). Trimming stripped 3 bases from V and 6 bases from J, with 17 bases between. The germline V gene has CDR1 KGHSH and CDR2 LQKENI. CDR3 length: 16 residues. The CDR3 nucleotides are TGTGCCAGCTCACCGATCGCGGGGGGGGGCCATGAAAAACTGTTTTTT. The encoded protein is CASSPIAGGGHEKLFF.

The CDR3 DNA sequence: TGCGCCAGCAGCTTAGGGGACAGCTCCACTGAAGCTTTCTTT. Protein product: CASSLGDSSTEAFF. The chain carries TRBV5-1 and TRBJ1-1; TRBD1 matches 7 bases. Germline trimming cut 2 bases from V and 4 bases from J; bases unmatched to any gene: 5. The CDR3 totals 14 residues. CDR1 is SGHRS and CDR2 is YFSETQ in the germline V gene.

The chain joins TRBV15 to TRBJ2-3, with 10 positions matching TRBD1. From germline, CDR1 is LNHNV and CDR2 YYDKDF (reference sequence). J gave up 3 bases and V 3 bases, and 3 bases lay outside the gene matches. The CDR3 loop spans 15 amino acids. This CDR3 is CATSSRDRGTDTQYF. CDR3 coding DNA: TGTGCCACCAGCAGTCGGGACAGGGGAACAGATACGCAGTATTTT.

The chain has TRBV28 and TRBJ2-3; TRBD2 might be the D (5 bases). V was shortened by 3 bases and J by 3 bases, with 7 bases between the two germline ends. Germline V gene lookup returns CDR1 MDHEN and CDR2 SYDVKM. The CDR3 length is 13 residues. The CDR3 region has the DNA TGTGCCAGCAGTTTTTCGGGAACAGATACGCAGTATTTT. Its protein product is CASSFSGTDTQYF. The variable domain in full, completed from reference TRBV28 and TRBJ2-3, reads DVKVTQSSRYLVKRTGEKVFLECVQDMDHENMFWYRQDPGLGLRLIYFSYDVKMKEKGDIPEGYSVSREKKERFSLILESASTNQTSMYLCASSFSGTDTQYFGPGTRLTVL.

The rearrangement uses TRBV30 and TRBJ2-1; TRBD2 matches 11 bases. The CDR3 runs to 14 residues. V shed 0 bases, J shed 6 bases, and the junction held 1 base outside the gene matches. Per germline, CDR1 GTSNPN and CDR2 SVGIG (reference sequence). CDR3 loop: CAWSVGTSGNEQFF. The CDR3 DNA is TGTGCCTGGAGTGTTGGGACTAGCGGCAATGAGCAGTTCTTC.

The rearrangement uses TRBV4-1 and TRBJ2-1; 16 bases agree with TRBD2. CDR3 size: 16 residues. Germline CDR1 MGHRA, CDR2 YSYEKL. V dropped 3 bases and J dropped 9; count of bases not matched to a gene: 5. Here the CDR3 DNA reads TGCGCCAGCAGCCAGGGGACTAGCGGGGGGGCGGTTGAGCAGTTCTTC. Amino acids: CASSQGTSGGAVEQFF.

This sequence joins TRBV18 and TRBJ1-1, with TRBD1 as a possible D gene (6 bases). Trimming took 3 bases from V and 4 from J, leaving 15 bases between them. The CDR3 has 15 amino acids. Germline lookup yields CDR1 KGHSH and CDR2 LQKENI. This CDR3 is CASSPQGGGSTEAFF. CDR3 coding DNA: TGTGCCAGCTCACCTCAAGGGGGAGGGTCCACTGAAGCTTTCTTT. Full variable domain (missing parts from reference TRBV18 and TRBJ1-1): NAGVMQNPRHLVRRRGQEARLRCSPMKGHSHVYWYRQLPEEGLKFMVYLQKENIIDESGMPKERFSAEFPKEGPSILRIQQVVRGDSAAYFCASSPQGGGSTEAFFGQGTRLTVV.

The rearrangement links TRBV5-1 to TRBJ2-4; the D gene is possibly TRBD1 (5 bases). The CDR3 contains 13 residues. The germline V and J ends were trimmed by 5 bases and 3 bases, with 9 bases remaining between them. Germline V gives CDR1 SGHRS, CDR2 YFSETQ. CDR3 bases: TGCGCCAGCAGTCAGGGCGGCAAAAACATTCAGTACTTC. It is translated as CASSQGGKNIQYF.

The DNA of the CDR3 is TGCGCCAGCAGATATCAGGGCTCTGGGGCCAACGTCCTGACTTTC. Amino acids: CASRYQGSGANVLTF. The chain carries TRBV5-1 and TRBJ2-6; maybe TRBD1 (5 bases). V lost 5 bases and J 0 bases, leaving 9 bases between the germline ends. Germline CDR1 SGHRS, CDR2 YFSETQ. The length of the CDR3 is 15 residues. Filled out from reference TRBV5-1 and TRBJ2-6, the complete variable domain reads KAGVTQTPRYLIKTRGQQVTLSCSPISGHRSVSWYQQTPGQGLQFLFEYFSETQRNKGNFPGRFSGRQFSNSRSEMNVSTLELGDSALYLCASRYQGSGANVLTFGAGSRLTVL.

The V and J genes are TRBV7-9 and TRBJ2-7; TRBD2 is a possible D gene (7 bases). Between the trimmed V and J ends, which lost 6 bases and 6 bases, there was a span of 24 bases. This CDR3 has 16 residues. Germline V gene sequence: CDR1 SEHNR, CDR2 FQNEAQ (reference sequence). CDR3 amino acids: CASSPPMGGLSSEQYF. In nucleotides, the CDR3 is TGTGCCAGCAGTCCACCCATGGGGGGGCTTTCGTCCGAGCAGTACTTC.

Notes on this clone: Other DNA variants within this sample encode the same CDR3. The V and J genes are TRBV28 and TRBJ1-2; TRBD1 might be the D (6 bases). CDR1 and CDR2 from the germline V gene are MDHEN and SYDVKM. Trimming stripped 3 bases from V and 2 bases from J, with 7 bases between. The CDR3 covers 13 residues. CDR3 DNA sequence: TGTGCCAGCAGTTTGGACAGCAACTATGGCTACACCTTC. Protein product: CASSLDSNYGYTF.

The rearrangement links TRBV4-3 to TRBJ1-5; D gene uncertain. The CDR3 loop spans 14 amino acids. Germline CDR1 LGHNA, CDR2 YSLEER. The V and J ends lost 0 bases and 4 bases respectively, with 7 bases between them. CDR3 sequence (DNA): TGCGCCAGCAGCCAAGATCGGGGTAATCAGCCCCAGCATTTT. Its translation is CASSQDRGNQPQHF.

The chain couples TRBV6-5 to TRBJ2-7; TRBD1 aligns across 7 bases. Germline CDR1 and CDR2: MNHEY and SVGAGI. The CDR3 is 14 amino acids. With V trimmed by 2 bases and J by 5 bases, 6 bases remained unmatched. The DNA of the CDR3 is TGTGCCAGCAGTTACGGGAGACAGGGCAACGAGCAGTACTTC. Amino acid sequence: CASSYGRQGNEQYF.